This is a list of T cell receptor beta chains from one sample in a study of response to subunit inactivated influenza vaccine. TCRdb processed the RT-PCR reads anew with MiXCR; each CDR3 protein has one entry. This table holds 650,000 or so distinct CDR3 sequences, about 15% found once. The specimen comprised PBMCs from blood, sampled around 14 days before vaccination. Receptors were obtained from a man between 50 and 59 years old who received an inactivated influenza vaccine. CDR3s include the opening cysteine and the closing phenylalanine or tryptophan.

v_call,j_call,cdr3_aa
TRBV25-1,TRBJ2-7,CASSGLYEQYF
TRBV5-8,TRBJ2-6,CASSLVLGAAGANVLTF
TRBV12-5,TRBJ2-1,CASGFASGRNEQFF
TRBV20-1,TRBJ2-5,CSARGGTSGQETQYF
TRBV15,TRBJ2-3,CATSTYYSGTEPTDTQYF
TRBV9,TRBJ2-2,CASSVQGTFQNTGELFF
TRBV29-1,TRBJ2-3,CSVEHRLGTLSTDTQYF
TRBV20-1,TRBJ2-3,CSARDSGRGVPDTQYF
TRBV7-9,TRBJ1-2,CASSPRGAAYGYTF
TRBV10-3,TRBJ1-1,CAISGDRGVNTEAFF
TRBV10-3,TRBJ2-3,CAIRGTSGRTDTQYF
TRBV30,TRBJ2-7,CAWSVQGAINEQYF
TRBV3-1,TRBJ2-5,CASSPPGMQETQYF
TRBV11-2,TRBJ1-5,CASSLTGGYSNQPQHF
TRBV4-2,TRBJ2-5,CASSQSTGTTQETQYF
TRBV9,TRBJ2-1,CASSVAGVSSYNEQFF